This TCR beta chain was sequenced in a study of T cell responses to AZD1222 COVID-19 vaccine. Across the study: Second-dose intervals of approximately 4 or approximately 12 weeks were pooled.

With respect to this clone: Its target is unknown.

Study-wide points: Reportedly, close to half of spike-specific TCRs are directed against unmutated variant regions. No repertoire was sampled before or during the peak T cell response, only after it. Dominant at 160-218 and 743-854, vaccine-associated CD4 TCRs also spanned spike.

This CDR3 spans 15 amino acids. Germline CDR1 reads MNHEY; CDR2 reads SMNVEV (reference sequence). V was trimmed by 3 bases and J by 10 bases, leaving 20 bases between them. Using immunoSEQ multiplex PCR, the repertoire was profiled, and TCRdb retains in-frame clones only, with some absent. Seen here are about 110,000 clones, 80% to 90% observed once, and the top ten hold roughly 1.3%. This specimen was peripheral blood, taken on day 0 of AZD1222 vaccination. This receptor was identified in an adult in good health. The rearrangement joins TRBV27 to TRBJ2-3; maybe TRBD1 (6 bases). The CDR3 nucleotides read TGTGCCAGCAGTTTTGGTGGCAGGGGCCCCGTGGCGCAGTATTTT. It yields the protein CASSFGGRGPVAQYF.